The clone carrying this T cell receptor (beta chain) was recorded a few times. The antigen remains undetermined. V dropped 8 bases and J dropped 4; count of bases not matched to a gene: 5. The CDR3 is 13 residues long. Prepared libraries of TCR beta cDNA carried unique molecular identifiers. From around 1 to 9.1 million T cells, roughly 0.5 million cDNA molecules were obtained. TCRdb itself ran the PCR reads through MiXCR, one entry per CDR3 protein. The repertoire has 740,000 or so distinct CDR3 sequences, about 57% of them found once; the top ten carry roughly 4.4%. This entry belongs to a study of post-analysis software for immune sequencing data. Study-wide results and caveats: Strong co-clustering by F measure was evident for samples that had been prepared in the same batch. Comparison with controls showed significantly lower normalized Chao1 diversity in multiple sclerosis patients. Comparison of patients with controls showed a handful of TRBV segments more frequent in patients, TRBV5-6, TRBV5-1 and TRBV20-1 among them.

The chain combines TRBV12-3 or TRBV12-4 with TRBJ2-7; 10 nucleotides line up with TRBD2. The TCR comes from a girl aged 10 to 17 with multiple sclerosis. The material sequenced was blood. CDR3 region: CASASGRLYEQYF. The CDR3 coding sequence is TGTGCCAGCGCTAGCGGGAGATTGTACGAGCAGTACTTC.